This T cell receptor (beta chain) was recorded in a study of blood T cell repertoires in COVID-19. Clones were sequenced by immunoSEQ multiplex PCR, and TCRdb holds only the in-frame ones, with some missing. Of 170,000 or so clones in the sample, approximately 89% were seen once. The V end lost 7 bases, the J end lost 4 bases, and 16 bases lay between the germline ends. Germline CDR1 reads MDHEN; CDR2 reads SYDVKM. This CDR3 has 14 amino acids. Cohorts were determined from participant-reported clinical history. Resolution of symptoms, clearance, or two negative PCRs was present in recovered Cohort 3 donors.

This sequence was found in a man in his forties who had recovered from COVID-19. This chain joins TRBV28 and TRBJ1-2; the D gene is possibly TRBD1 (5 bases). Sample: PBMCs or T cells enriched from blood (not recorded which). This CDR3 reads CASTPSGGGYGYTF. The CDR3 bases are TGTGCCAGCACCCCGAGCGGGGGAGGCTATGGCTACACCTTC.